These 29 T cell receptor beta chains were sequenced from one sample in a study of technical replicates of blood from a few donors. Generated by immunoSEQ multiplex PCR, the TCRdb table keeps only in-frame clones and is missing some. The sample lists 15,000 to 20,000 clones, roughly 88% occurring once. Sequenced input: PBMCs. Receptors were obtained from a human donor in good health.

V gene TRBV4-2 combines with J gene TRBJ2-4; TRBD1 matches 10 bases. This CDR3 has 15 amino acids. Germline CDR1 is LGHNA and CDR2 is YNFKEQ. V shed 2 bases, J shed 7 bases, and the junction held 5 bases outside the gene matches. CDR3 sequence reads: CASSQPRQGANIQYF. Here the CDR3 DNA reads TGTGCCAGCAGCCAACCCCGACAGGGGGCGAACATTCAGTACTTC.

V is TRBV4-1 and J is TRBJ1-4; D gene ambiguous. The CDR3 contains 16 residues. With 0 bases removed from V and 0 bases from J, the gap between germline ends came to 8 bases. The V gene's germline CDR1 is MGHRA and CDR2 YSYEKL. Here the CDR3 DNA reads TGCGCCAGCAGCCAAGATTCGGGAGCAACTAATGAAAAACTGTTTTTT. Translated: CASSQDSGATNEKLFF.

The V and J genes are TRBV27 and TRBJ2-1; the D gene is possibly TRBD1 (5 bases). The CDR3 has 13 residues. Trimming pared 2 bases from V and 4 bases from J, leaving 6 bases between. Germline V lookup: CDR1 MNHEY, CDR2 SMNVEV (reference sequence). In nucleotides, the CDR3 is TGTGCCAGCAGTTTAGACAGATACAATGAGCAGTTCTTC. Translation: CASSLDRYNEQFF.

This clone was detected a few times. J is TRBJ1-1 and V is TRBV5-1; 7 bases line up with TRBD1. The CDR3 consists of 14 residues. The J segment lost 5 bases and the V segment lost 5 bases, leaving 9 bases of the junction unmatched. Germline CDR1 and CDR2: SGHRS and YFSETQ. The DNA for the CDR3 is TGCGCCAGCAGACTTCAGGGGGATGAGACTGAAGCTTTCTTT. Its translation: CASRLQGDETEAFF.

V is TRBV29-1 and J is TRBJ2-5, with 15 bases lining up with TRBD2. Germline assignment: CDR1 SQVTM and CDR2 ANQGSEA. There are 17 residues in the CDR3. Trimming took 4 bases from V and 5 from J; bases not matched to a gene: 11. CDR3 in amino acids: CSVGVGLAGGSRETQYF. CDR3 nucleotides: TGCAGCGTTGGAGTGGGACTAGCGGGAGGATCTAGGGAGACCCAGTACTTC.

This sequence joins TRBV10-3 and TRBJ2-5, with 11 positions matching TRBD1. V shed 8 bases, J shed 3 bases, and the junction held 2 bases outside the gene matches. This CDR3 is built from 13 residues. CDR1 is ENHRY, CDR2 SYGVKD, per germline. The chain's CDR3 is CAIGQGAEETQYF. CDR3 DNA sequence: TGTGCCATCGGACAGGGGGCTGAAGAGACCCAGTACTTC.

V gene TRBV27 combines with J gene TRBJ2-3; TRBD2 matches 13 bases. The length of the CDR3 is 15 residues. V shed 6 bases, J shed 5 bases, and the junction held 5 bases outside the gene matches. Looked up from germline, CDR1 is MNHEY and CDR2 is SMNVEV (reference sequence). The CDR3 sequence is CASRTSGRRVDTQYF. The DNA of the CDR3 is TGTGCCAGCAGGACTAGCGGGAGGAGGGTAGATACGCAGTATTTT.

The sample holds one count of this clone. The CDR3 sequence is CASSPLAGVKDTQYF. The CDR3 DNA reads as TGCGCCAGCAGCCCTCTAGCGGGAGTAAAAGATACGCAGTATTTT. The V and J genes are TRBV5-1 and TRBJ2-3, with TRBD2 matching 10 bases. Germline CDR1 and CDR2: SGHRS and YFSETQ. The CDR3 contains 15 residues. The J segment lost 5 bases and the V segment lost 4 bases, leaving 7 bases of the junction unmatched.

This chain joins TRBV4-2 and TRBJ2-1; 10 positions agree with TRBD2. With V trimmed by 0 bases and J by 7 bases, 12 bases remained unmatched. Germline lookup yields CDR1 LGHNA and CDR2 YNFKEQ. The CDR3 covers 18 residues. This chain's CDR3 is CASSQDGIAGGLRNEQFF. CDR3 nucleotide sequence: TGTGCCAGCAGCCAAGATGGGATAGCGGGAGGTCTTAGGAATGAGCAGTTCTTC.

The V and J genes are TRBV2 and TRBJ2-2, with a possible D match to TRBD2 (6 bases). V dropped 4 bases and J dropped 4 bases, with 13 bases sitting between them. The germline CDR1 and CDR2 sequences are SNHLY and FYNNEI. CDR3 size: 15 residues. DNA of the CDR3: TGTGCCAGCAGTGTACGGGAGCGGATCACCGGGGAGCTGTTTTTT. Translated, it gives CASSVRERITGELFF.

V gene TRBV6-5 combines with J gene TRBJ2-1; TRBD2 agrees at 9 bases. With V trimmed by 4 bases and J by 1 base, 5 bases remained unmatched. Germline CDR1 MNHEY, CDR2 SVGAGI. The CDR3 covers 16 residues. The CDR3 sequence is CASSFLAGGSYNEQFF. CDR3 in DNA: TGTGCCAGCAGTTTCCTGGCGGGAGGGTCCTACAATGAGCAGTTCTTC.

The chain joins TRBV18 to TRBJ1-2, with D possibly matching TRBD1 (5 bases). Germline CDR1 is KGHSH and CDR2 is LQKENI. The CDR3 sequence is 17 residues long. Trimming removed 4 bases at V and 2 bases at J, with 20 bases between. DNA of the CDR3: TGTGCCAGCTCACAATCAGGGCGAAGTCTTAAGAACTATGGCTACACCTTC. It yields the protein CASSQSGRSLKNYGYTF.

V and J are TRBV10-2 and TRBJ2-1; possible D gene TRBD2, 6 bases. V lost 0 bases and J lost 7, with 13 bases in between. Germline CDR1 and CDR2: WSHSY and SAAADI. The CDR3 length is 15 residues. CDR3 amino acids: CASSESEGGGNEQFF. CDR3 coding DNA: TGCGCCAGCAGTGAGTCGGAGGGAGGAGGGAATGAGCAGTTCTTC.

The chain carries TRBV28 and TRBJ1-2, with 7 bases aligning to TRBD1. Germline-derived CDR1 and CDR2 are MDHEN and SYDVKM. After removal of 5 bases from V and 1 base from J, the junction contained 4 bases not matched to a gene. This CDR3 contains 14 residues. Here the CDR3 DNA reads TGTGCCAGCAGTGTCAGGGGGATTAACTATGGCTACACCTTC. As protein: CASSVRGINYGYTF.

This rearrangement joins TRBV14 to TRBJ1-1, with no clear D. Trimming left V 5 bases short and J 1 base short, with 8 bases between. Germline CDR1 is SGHDN and CDR2 is FVKESK. There are 13 residues in the CDR3. The CDR3 loop reads CASSITRNTEAFF. In DNA, the CDR3 is TGTGCCAGCAGCATTACGAGGAACACTGAAGCTTTCTTT.

The J gene is TRBJ2-5, the V gene TRBV7-6, with D perhaps matching TRBD1 (6 bases). Deletions cut 1 base from V and 5 bases from J, with 14 bases between. Germline V gene data show CDR1 as SGHVS and CDR2 as FNYEAQ. CDR3 length: 15 amino acids. In DNA form, the CDR3 reads TGTGCCAGCAGCTTAGTCGCACAGGGCGGGGAGACCCAGTACTTC. Residues: CASSLVAQGGETQYF.

The chain has TRBV28 and TRBJ2-5, with 13 nucleotides matching TRBD2. V gave up 4 bases and J gave up 5 bases; unmatched junction bases: 1. This CDR3 has 14 amino acids. Germline V gene lookup returns CDR1 MDHEN and CDR2 SYDVKM. The CDR3 sequence is CASSSTSGRETQYF. The CDR3, as DNA: TGTGCCAGCAGTTCGACTAGCGGGAGGGAGACCCAGTACTTC. Using reference TRBV28 and TRBJ2-5 for the parts outside the CDR3, the full variable domain is DVKVTQSSRYLVKRTGEKVFLECVQDMDHENMFWYRQDPGLGLRLIYFSYDVKMKEKGDIPEGYSVSREKKERFSLILESASTNQTSMYLCASSSTSGRETQYFGPGTRLLVL.

This rearrangement joins TRBV14 to TRBJ1-2; unclear D gene. Germline V lookup: CDR1 SGHDN, CDR2 FVKESK. V was cut by 1 base and J by 3 bases, with 3 bases left in between. This CDR3 is 12 amino acids long. The CDR3 reads CASSQGDYGYTF. DNA for the CDR3: TGTGCCAGCAGCCAAGGAGACTATGGCTACACCTTC.

The V call is TRBV28, the J call TRBJ2-7, with TRBD1 as a possible D gene (5 bases). This CDR3 contains 12 residues. The germline CDR1 and CDR2 sequences are MDHEN and SYDVKM. V lost 6 bases to trimming and J lost 6 bases, with 12 bases between them. As DNA, the CDR3 is TGTGCCAGCAGGCAGGGCGGCGGCGAGCAGTACTTC. This translates into CASRQGGGEQYF.

The sample holds one count of this clone. V usage is TRBV21-1 and J usage is TRBJ1-1; the DNA was not used to check the table's D call, TRBD1. TRBV21-1 is reported as a pseudogene. This CDR3 comprises 17 residues. CDR3 sequence: CASSFRTAFRGNTEAFF. In DNA form, the CDR3 reads TGTGCCAGCAGCTTCCGGACAGCCTTTCGAGGGAACACTGAAGCTTTCTTT.

The CDR3 DNA follows: TGTGCCAGCAGTGATCAGGGGGTAAACTATGGCTACACCTTC. Its translation is CASSDQGVNYGYTF. The rearrangement links TRBV2 to TRBJ1-2, with TRBD1 identical over 7 bases. J was trimmed by 2 bases and V by 3 bases; bases with no gene match: 3. The germline V gene encodes CDR1 SNHLY and CDR2 FYNNEI. The CDR3 has 14 residues.

The V and J genes are TRBV19 and TRBJ2-7; 7 nucleotides agree with TRBD1. Germline CDR1 LNHDA, CDR2 SQIVND (reference sequence). The V gene end was trimmed by 5 bases and the J gene end by 3 bases; junction bases not matched to a gene: 10. The CDR3 is made up of 15 amino acids. The CDR3, as DNA: TGTGCCAGTAGTCTAAACCGGGACAGCAACTACGAGCAGTACTTC. Its protein product is CASSLNRDSNYEQYF.

The rearrangement links TRBV7-3 to TRBJ2-1, with TRBD2 as a possible D gene (6 bases). The CDR3 is 15 residues long. CDR1 is SGHTA, CDR2 FQGTGA, per germline. Trimming cost V 3 bases and J 2 bases, with 11 bases left between them. The CDR3 bases are TGTGCCAGCAGCTTCGGGGGACCCCCCTACAATGAGCAGTTCTTC. It encodes CASSFGGPPYNEQFF. Based on the CDR3 plus reference TRBV7-3 and TRBJ2-1, the full variable domain is GAGVSQTPSNKVTEKGKYVELRCDPISGHTALYWYRQSLGQGPEFLIYFQGTGAADDSGLPNDRFFAVRPEGSVSTLKIQRTERGDSAVYLCASSFGGPPYNEQFFGPGTRLTVL.

This clone was seen a few times. The gene calls are TRBV2 and TRBJ1-2; D is undetermined. The CDR3 runs 11 residues. The V and J ends lost 2 bases and 9 bases respectively, with 7 bases between them. CDR1 is SNHLY, CDR2 FYNNEI, per germline. The CDR3 loop reads CASSESGRYTF. The CDR3 nucleotides are TGTGCCAGCAGTGAAAGCGGGCGCTACACCTTC.

This rearrangement joins TRBV19 to TRBJ2-1, with 12 bases fitting TRBD2. CDR1 and CDR2 (germline): LNHDA, SQIVND (reference sequence). V dropped 9 bases and J dropped 6; count of bases not matched to a gene: 9. The CDR3 loop spans 15 amino acids. In nucleotides, the CDR3 is TGTGCCAGCTCTCTGGGGACTAGCGGGTCCAATGAGCAGTTCTTC. Residues: CASSLGTSGSNEQFF.

This sequence joins TRBV19 and TRBJ2-5; D might be TRBD1 (5 bases). Germline CDR1 LNHDA, CDR2 SQIVND (reference sequence). CDR3 length: 14 residues. V lost 5 bases and J 6 bases, leaving 16 bases between the germline ends. The CDR3: CASSLDRGHKTQYF. Written as DNA, the CDR3 is TGTGCCAGTAGTCTCGACAGAGGTCATAAGACCCAGTACTTC.

V gene TRBV19 combines with J gene TRBJ2-3; a possible D gene is TRBD1 (5 bases). The germline V and J ends were trimmed by 8 bases and 3 bases, with 15 bases remaining between them. CDR3 length equals 14 residues. Germline-derived CDR1 and CDR2 are LNHDA and SQIVND (reference sequence). CDR3 sequence (DNA): TGTGCCAGTTCCATTCAGGGTGTGACAGATACGCAGTATTTT. It codes for CASSIQGVTDTQYF.

The chain couples TRBV28 to TRBJ2-7, with 9 bases that match TRBD1. V dropped 8 bases and J dropped 2; count of bases not matched to a gene: 4. Germline assignment: CDR1 MDHEN and CDR2 SYDVKM. The CDR3 is made up of 13 amino acids. CDR3 sequence reads: CASARDRAYEQYF. CDR3 nucleotide sequence: TGTGCCAGCGCCCGGGACAGGGCCTACGAGCAGTACTTC.

V is TRBV6-6 and J is TRBJ2-3, with 7 nucleotides matching TRBD1. The CDR3 contains 13 residues. Trimming took 6 bases from V and 3 from J; bases not matched to a gene: 3. CDR1 MNHNY and CDR2 SVGAGI come from the germline V gene (reference sequence). CDR3: CASRPGQTDTQYF. As DNA, the CDR3 is TGTGCCAGCAGACCGGGACAGACAGATACGCAGTATTTT.